This T cell receptor (beta chain) came from a study of T cell repertoires in cytomegalovirus infection. Study information: Public TCR beta signatures indicated both CMV infection and matching HLA type. Findings and caveats of the study: Identification of carriers of CMV plus the relevant HLA was performed using cumulative public TCR beta family frequency. HLA-C-restricted CMV clonotypes gave the most frequent clonotype in two of eight donors.

Using its own MiXCR run on the reads, TCRdb lists one record per CDR3 protein. Here the sample spans about 300,000 distinct CDR3 sequences, approximately 10% being singletons. The CDR3 is made up of 15 amino acids. The germline V gene encodes CDR1 MGHRA and CDR2 YSYEKL. This clonotype was picked up many times. Its matching antigen is unknown. A read error may account for a junction end that differs from germline. Sample: PBMCs. V usage is TRBV4-1 and J usage is TRBJ1-5; 8 positions match TRBD1. The clonotype was recovered from a human donor in good health (CMV status not recorded). Some clones in this sample may be carry-over from other donors' samples. The CDR3 DNA reads TGCGCCAGCAGCCAAGGGACAGGGTTAAATCAACCCCAGCATTTT. Amino acid sequence: CASSQGTGLNQPQHF.